Following are 4 T cell receptor beta chains from one sample sequenced in a study of cytomegalovirus exposure and HLA in healthy donors. Generated by immunoSEQ multiplex PCR, the TCRdb table keeps only in-frame clones and is missing some. The data show roughly 77,000 clones, 85% to 95% seen once. The sequenced sample was PBMCs. The receptors were sampled from a woman between 18 and 29 years old in good health and CMV-seronegative.

The chain carries TRBV27 and TRBJ2-1, with 10 bases lining up with TRBD1. CDR1 and CDR2 (germline): MNHEY, SMNVEV (reference sequence). The length of the CDR3 is 15 residues. After removal of 6 bases from V and 7 bases from J, the junction contained 9 bases not matched to a gene. CDR3 loop: CASSLGTGVKNEQFF. The CDR3 DNA reads as TGTGCCAGCAGCCTTGGGACAGGGGTAAAAAATGAGCAGTTCTTC.

This chain links TRBV7-9 with TRBJ1-2, with 8 bases aligning to TRBD1. This CDR3 contains 14 residues. The trim removed 1 base at V and 6 bases at J, leaving 4 bases unmatched. Per the germline V gene, CDR1 is SEHNR and CDR2 is FQNEAQ (reference sequence). CDR3 sequence reads: CASSLETRGHGYTF. As DNA, the CDR3 is TGTGCCAGCAGCTTAGAAACCAGGGGGCATGGCTACACCTTC.

The chain is built from TRBV6-1 and TRBJ2-5, with D possibly TRBD2 on 5 matching bases. V gave up 6 bases and J gave up 1 base, with 12 bases separating them. This CDR3 spans 14 amino acids. Per germline, CDR1 MNHNS and CDR2 SASEGT. CDR3 DNA: TGTGCCAGCAGCGCCGGGATGATCCAAGAGACCCAGTACTTC. Translating it yields CASSAGMIQETQYF.

This clone showed up just a few times. The rearrangement joins TRBV6-5 to TRBJ1-6; TRBD1 might be the D (6 bases). The germline V gene has CDR1 MNHEY and CDR2 SVGAGI. The V end lost 2 bases, the J end lost 9 bases, and 11 bases lay between the germline ends. The CDR3 is made up of 14 amino acids. The CDR3 DNA sequence: TGTGCCAGCAGTTACGTTGGGGGCCGTTCACCCCTCCACTTT. This codes for CASSYVGGRSPLHF.